The next 12 T cell receptor beta chains were all read from a single sample in a study of blood T cell repertoires in COVID-19. Sequencing used immunoSEQ multiplex PCR; TCRdb keeps in-frame clones, though not all of them. The data contain more than 150,000 clones, about 85% of them seen just once; the ten biggest clones take up over 7.5%. Sequenced sample: peripheral blood. All receptors derive from a woman of 80 years or more with acute or convalescent COVID-19.

The rearrangement uses TRBV20-1 and TRBJ2-2, with TRBD2 matching over 9 bases. The CDR3 is made up of 15 amino acids. With V trimmed by 3 bases and J by 3 bases, 5 bases remained unmatched. Germline V gene sequence: CDR1 DFQATT, CDR2 SNEGSKA (reference sequence). In DNA, the CDR3 is TGCAGTGCTAGTGGTCTAGCGGGACACACCGGGGAGCTGTTTTTT. This gives the protein CSASGLAGHTGELFF.

The chain uses TRBV6-5 and TRBJ2-3; 8 nucleotides line up with TRBD2. The V gene's germline CDR1 is MNHEY and CDR2 SVGAGI. The CDR3 extends over 15 amino acids. The V segment lost 0 bases and the J segment 6 bases; nucleotides outside the gene matches: 5. The CDR3 bases are TGTGCCAGCAGTTACTCTGGTAGCGGGGTGGATACGCAGTATTTT. Translated, it gives CASSYSGSGVDTQYF.

The chain combines TRBV12-3 or TRBV12-4 with TRBJ1-4; 7 bases fit TRBD1. This CDR3 contains 13 residues. The J segment lost 7 bases and the V segment lost 5 bases, leaving 4 bases of the junction unmatched. The DNA for the CDR3 is TGTGCCAGCAGTGCCCGGACAGGTGAAAAACTGTTTTTT. Its protein is CASSARTGEKLFF.

The chain combines TRBV19 with TRBJ2-7; TRBD1 might be the D (6 bases). The germline V and J ends were trimmed by 5 bases and 3 bases, with 17 bases remaining between them. The CDR3 sequence is 15 residues long. Germline CDR1 is LNHDA and CDR2 is SQIVND (reference sequence). The CDR3 nucleotides are TGTGCCAGTAGTGCCCTGACAGGACCAAACTACGAGCAGTACTTC. It codes for CASSALTGPNYEQYF. Looking up the rest from reference TRBV19 and TRBJ2-7 gives the full variable domain: DGGITQSPKYLFRKEGQNVTLSCEQNLNHDAMYWYRQDPGQGLRLIYYSQIVNDFQKGDIAEGYSVSREKKESFPLTVTSAQKNPTAFYLCASSALTGPNYEQYFGPGTRLTVT.

V is TRBV5-8 and J is TRBJ2-7; a weak D match, TRBD2 (6 bases). The CDR3 runs 12 residues. The V gene's germline CDR1 is SGHTS and CDR2 YDEGEE. Trimming stripped 4 bases from V and 7 bases from J, with 12 bases between. The chain's CDR3 is CASSPGLREQYF. Written as DNA, the CDR3 is TGTGCCAGCAGCCCGGGACTTCGGGAGCAGTACTTC.

The chain carries TRBV29-1 and TRBJ1-5, with D uncertain. The CDR3 has 12 amino acids. Trimming removed 4 bases at V and 5 bases at J, with 9 bases between. Germline V lookup: CDR1 SQVTM, CDR2 ANQGSEA. CDR3 residues: CSVGGQDQPQHF. CDR3 sequence (DNA): TGCAGCGTTGGAGGGCAGGATCAGCCCCAGCATTTT.

The V gene is TRBV7-2, the J gene TRBJ1-1; a weak D match, TRBD1 (5 bases). The CDR3 consists of 15 residues. Germline lookup yields CDR1 SGHTA and CDR2 FQGNSA. V lost 1 base and J lost 8, with 17 bases in between. The CDR3 DNA sequence: TGTGCCAGCAGCTTAGAGTGGAGGGGCCGACTAGAAGCTTTCTTT. Amino acids: CASSLEWRGRLEAFF.

The rearrangement joins TRBV7-2 to TRBJ1-1, with 8 bases matching TRBD1. The CDR3 has 14 residues. Germline CDR1 is SGHTA and CDR2 is FQGNSA. J gave up 10 bases and V 1 base, and 8 bases lay outside the gene matches. The CDR3 protein is CASSLETGAATAFF. The CDR3 region has the DNA TGTGCCAGCAGCTTAGAGACAGGGGCGGCTACAGCTTTCTTT.

V usage is TRBV6-5 and J usage is TRBJ1-5; D is unresolved. With 0 bases removed from V and 7 bases from J, the gap between germline ends came to 10 bases. The germline gives CDR1 MNHEY, CDR2 SVGAGI. The CDR3 runs to 14 residues. For the CDR3, the DNA is TGTGCCAGCAGTTACTCCGGGGTGGGGCAGCCCCAGCATTTT. This sequence encodes CASSYSGVGQPQHF.

The chain employs TRBV9 and TRBJ2-5; D might be TRBD1 (6 bases). Germline V CDR1 and CDR2: SGDLS, YYNGEE. The CDR3 has 15 amino acids. V dropped 1 base and J dropped 4 bases, with 14 bases sitting between them. The CDR3 protein is CASSVSQGKGETQYF. CDR3 bases: TGTGCCAGCAGCGTATCGCAGGGGAAGGGAGAGACCCAGTACTTC.

The CDR3 protein is CASSLRAGGDLGYTF. In nucleotides, the CDR3 is TGTGCCAGCAGCTTACGGGCAGGGGGCGACCTTGGCTACACCTTC. This rearrangement joins TRBV7-9 to TRBJ1-2, with TRBD1 matching 8 bases. Germline-derived CDR1 and CDR2 are SEHNR and FQNEAQ (reference sequence). J was trimmed by 7 bases and V by 2 bases; bases with no gene match: 9. The CDR3 totals 15 residues.

The rearrangement uses TRBV5-5 and TRBJ1-1, with a tentative D call TRBD1 (6 bases). The V gene lost 0 bases and the J gene lost 2 bases, with 11 bases spanning the gap. The germline V gene encodes CDR1 SGHKS and CDR2 YYEKEE (reference sequence). CDR3 length equals 15 residues. In DNA, the CDR3 is TGTGCCAGCAGCTTGGGGGGGACACCAAACACTGAAGCTTTCTTT. Translation gives CASSLGGTPNTEAFF. The entire variable domain, with the rest obtained from reference TRBV5-5 and TRBJ1-1, is as follows: DAGVTQSPTHLIKTRGQQVTLRCSPISGHKSVSWYQQVLGQGPQFIFQYYEKEERGRGNFPDRFSARQFPNYSSELNVNALLLGDSALYLCASSLGGTPNTEAFFGQGTRLTVV.